One and the same sample provided the 3 T cell receptor beta chains below, sequenced in a study of CD8 T cells in ankylosing spondylitis. MiXCR, applied by TCRdb to the 5' RACE reads, yields one record per CDR3 protein. The sample yields 300,000 to 350,000 distinct CDR3 sequences, roughly 14% seen once. The material sequenced was blood, either unsorted or a sorted T cell fraction (not recorded which). The receptors come from a male donor with ankylosing spondylitis or in good health (not recorded which).

This chain connects TRBV20-1 to TRBJ2-7; TRBD2 matches at 10 bases. V trimming: 0 bases; J trimming: 7 bases; junction bases outside the gene matches: 15. The CDR3 runs to 17 residues. Germline-derived CDR1 and CDR2 are DFQATT and SNEGSKA (reference sequence). CDR3 sequence: CSARDEASGGYLREQYF. The CDR3 DNA reads TGCAGTGCTAGAGATGAAGCTAGCGGGGGCTACCTACGAGAGCAGTACTTC.

The V call is TRBV4-2, the J call TRBJ2-7, with a weak D call TRBD2 (6 bases). Germline V gene lookup returns CDR1 LGHNA and CDR2 YNFKEQ. V lost 0 bases and J 6 bases, leaving 12 bases between the germline ends. This CDR3 region has 14 residues. The DNA of the CDR3 is TGTGCCAGCAGCCAAGAGCTCGCGGGACGCGAGCAGTACTTC. Its protein product is CASSQELAGREQYF.

The count of this clonotype is one. The chain employs TRBV5-1 and TRBJ1-6; no definite D call. Germline V gene lookup returns CDR1 SGHRS and CDR2 YFSETQ. The CDR3 runs 14 residues. V was shortened by 2 bases and J by 8 bases, with 11 bases between the two germline ends. The CDR3, as DNA: TGCGCCAGCAGCTTTGGCCAGGCAGATTCACCCCTCCACTTT. Its translation is CASSFGQADSPLHF.